Reported below is one TCR beta chain. The clone's antigen remains unknown. Base quality data are lacking; no much larger clone is found one base away. These data come from a study of T cell changes during pregnancy in multiple sclerosis (dated by TCRdb to about 2019). Background on the whole study: The study examined how the T cell repertoire changed over the course of pregnancy in women with multiple sclerosis.

Receptors were amplified or captured by the immunoSEQ multiplex PCR assay. The clones in this table, taken by TCRdb from immuneACCESS, are in-frame only. Not every clone is retained; where verified, under half of the shortfall comes from an unresolved V gene, and the cause of the rest is unknown. The sample includes roughly 71,000 clones, with 80% to 95% observed a single time. The ten largest clones add up to 1.5% to 2% of the sample. Germline trimming: 7 bases from V, 5 bases from J; junction bases outside gene matches: 1. The CDR3 runs 12 amino acids, cysteine and phenylalanine included. The sequence is cut down to CDR3 DNA, 36 bases in frame from base 1. CDR1 and CDR2 are read off the germline V gene as SNHLY and FYNNEI.

The sequence is built from TRBV2 and TRBJ1-4; the central 7 bases match TRBD1. The sequences come from peripheral blood, collected in the first trimester of pregnancy. The sequence was obtained from a female donor in good health, enrolled as a control in a pregnancy study. The CDR3: CASKDRNEKLFF. DNA sequence: TGTGCCAGCAAGGACAGGAATGAAAAACTGTTTTTT.